Presented here are 21 T cell receptor beta chains from one specimen sequenced in a study of neurological immune-mediated disorders. Via MiXCR, TCRdb re-called the 5' RACE reads, giving one row per CDR3 protein. The sample lists more than 95,000 distinct CDR3 sequences; 10% to 13% were seen once. Time point in this sample: longitudinal time-point 3. Sequencing input: PBMCs. All receptors come from a female donor with HTLV-1-associated myelopathy (HAM/TSP).

This clonotype was counted many times. The chain uses TRBV20-1 and TRBJ2-3; D ambiguous. The CDR3 covers 13 residues. V was pared by 5 bases and J by 0 bases, with 9 bases between. Germline V CDR1 and CDR2: DFQATT, SNEGSKA (reference sequence). The CDR3 sequence: CSAGLTSTDTQYF. CDR3 sequence (DNA): TGCAGTGCTGGGCTTACAAGCACAGATACGCAGTATTTT.

The V and J genes are TRBV18 and TRBJ1-6; no reliable D call. The V gene's germline CDR1 is KGHSH and CDR2 LQKENI. V was trimmed by 6 bases and J by 8 bases, leaving 11 bases between them. The CDR3 loop spans 13 amino acids. CDR3 loop: CASSPRRDSPLHF. The CDR3 nucleotides read TGTGCCAGCTCGCCCCGGAGAGATTCACCCCTCCACTTT.

This clonotype has only a few counts. The J gene is TRBJ1-5, the V gene TRBV21-1; the DNA was not compared with TRBD1, the D call given in the table. TRBV21-1 is termed a pseudogene. The CDR3 covers 15 residues. CDR3 sequence reads: CASNDRVTEDQPQHF. The CDR3 nucleotides are TGTGCCAGCAACGACAGGGTAACGGAGGACCAGCCCCAGCATTTT.

This clonotype was recorded at least ten times. CDR3 sequence reads: CSATDPGDIQYF. The CDR3 region has the DNA TGCAGTGCTACGGACCCCGGTGACATTCAGTACTTC. This rearrangement joins TRBV20-1 to TRBJ2-4; D not certain. Germline CDR1 DFQATT, CDR2 SNEGSKA (reference sequence). Trimming removed 4 bases from V and 8 bases from J, with 12 bases in between. There are 12 residues in the CDR3.

This clonotype was seen ten or more times. The chain has TRBV18 and TRBJ2-3; perhaps TRBD2 as D (6 bases). V lost 0 bases to trimming and J lost 3 bases, with 7 bases between them. In germline, CDR1 is KGHSH, CDR2 LQKENI. This CDR3 is 14 amino acids long. Here the CDR3 reads CASSPPSGTDTQYF. The DNA of the CDR3 is TGTGCCAGCTCACCACCTAGCGGTACAGATACGCAGTATTTT.

This chain joins TRBV5-1 and TRBJ2-3; TRBD2 aligns across 9 bases. CDR3 size: 16 residues. The V segment lost 4 bases and the J segment 5 bases; nucleotides outside the gene matches: 11. From germline, CDR1 is SGHRS and CDR2 YFSETQ. CDR3 region: CASSVAGVPKGDTQYF. In DNA form, the CDR3 reads TGCGCCAGCAGCGTAGCGGGGGTGCCGAAGGGAGATACGCAGTATTTT.

For this clonotype: The junction departs from the called germline gene at one end, perhaps through a read error. The chain uses TRBV27 and TRBJ2-7, with 11 nucleotides matching TRBD2. Germline CDR1 MNHEY, CDR2 SMNVEV (reference sequence). The CDR3 totals 15 residues. The CDR3 coding sequence is TGCACCAGCAGTCGCTTTACTAGCGGGGGATACGAGCAGTACTTC. Translating gives CTSSRFTSGGYEQYF.

V gene TRBV5-1 combines with J gene TRBJ1-1, with 7 bases fitting TRBD1. CDR3 size: 14 residues. V shed 5 bases, J shed 3 bases, and the junction held 7 bases outside the gene matches. Germline V gives CDR1 SGHRS, CDR2 YFSETQ. The CDR3 DNA sequence: TGCGCCAGCAGTCTGACAGGGAGGGACACTGAAGCTTTCTTT. Its translation is CASSLTGRDTEAFF.

This chain links TRBV6-5 with TRBJ2-1; 11 bases match TRBD1. Germline loops: CDR1 MNHEY, CDR2 SVGAGI. This CDR3 is built from 15 residues. V shed 2 bases, J shed 5 bases, and the junction held 2 bases outside the gene matches. CDR3 sequence (DNA): TGTGCCAGCAGTTACCGGGACAGGGGGGACAATGAGCAGTTCTTC. Translating it yields CASSYRDRGDNEQFF.

This clonotype was counted at least ten times. V usage is TRBV5-1 and J usage is TRBJ2-3, with a tentative D call TRBD2 (6 bases). From germline, CDR1 is SGHRS and CDR2 YFSETQ. Trimming removed 2 bases at V and 0 bases at J, with 13 bases between. This CDR3 is built from 16 residues. DNA of the CDR3: TGCGCCAGCAGCTTAGGAGGGAGGTTAAGCACAGATACGCAGTATTTT. This encodes CASSLGGRLSTDTQYF.

The V call is TRBV20-1, the J call TRBJ2-1; 9 bases match TRBD2. The CDR3 consists of 16 residues. Trimming cost V 6 bases and J 9 bases; bases outside gene matches: 18. CDR1 is DFQATT, CDR2 SNEGSKA, per germline (reference sequence). The CDR3 spells CSARSGGGALWSEQFF. The CDR3 DNA sequence: TGCAGTGCCAGATCAGGCGGGGGGGCATTGTGGAGTGAGCAGTTCTTC.

Points on this clonotype: The junction differs from germline at one of its ends, possibly a read error. The CDR3 spells CSSSFRTLNTEAFF. The CDR3 DNA reads TGTTCCAGCAGCTTTCGGACTCTAAACACTGAAGCTTTCTTT. V gene TRBV5-6 combines with J gene TRBJ1-1; D unclear. CDR1 and CDR2 (germline): SGHDT, YYEEEE. The CDR3 has 14 residues. Full variable domain (outside the CDR3, taken from reference TRBV5-6 and TRBJ1-1): DAGVTQSPTHLIKTRGQQVTLRCSPKSGHDTVSWYQQALGQGPQFIFQYYEEEERQRGNFPDRFSGHQFPNYSSELNVNALLLGDSALYLCSSSFRTLNTEAFFGQGTRLTVV.

Ten or more counts support this clonotype. V gene TRBV7-9 combines with J gene TRBJ1-2; D remains ambiguous. The germline V gene has CDR1 SEHNR and CDR2 FQNEAQ (reference sequence). CDR3 size: 13 residues. V was cut by 3 bases and J by 4 bases, with 9 bases left in between. The CDR3 region is CASSFPRGYGYTF. The CDR3 bases are TGTGCCAGCAGCTTCCCGCGGGGCTATGGCTACACCTTC.

This clonotype was seen many times. This chain uses TRBV10-3 with TRBJ1-1; the D is unclear. CDR1 is ENHRY, CDR2 SYGVKD, per germline. Trimming shortened V by 8 bases and J by 1 base, and 11 bases separated the two germline ends. The length of the CDR3 is 13 residues. CDR3 sequence reads: CAIAAVPNTEAFF. The CDR3 bases are TGTGCCATCGCCGCTGTACCGAACACTGAAGCTTTCTTT.

This clonotype was counted ten times or more. This rearrangement joins TRBV28 to TRBJ2-2, with 9 bases matching TRBD1. The germline gives CDR1 MDHEN, CDR2 SYDVKM. V was pared by 5 bases and J by 5 bases, with 15 bases of the junction left unmatched. The CDR3 is made up of 18 amino acids. In DNA, the CDR3 is TGTGCCAGCAGTGCATACCGGAGCGGGACAGGGAGAACCGGGGAGCTGTTTTTT. Translated, it gives CASSAYRSGTGRTGELFF.

To note about this clonotype: Germline and junction disagree at one end, which may indicate a read error. The rearrangement joins TRBV15 to TRBJ2-1; D not resolved. Germline assignment: CDR1 LNHNV and CDR2 YYDKDF (reference sequence). The CDR3 consists of 15 residues. Here the CDR3 reads CATSRESAGPHEQFF. CDR3 DNA: TGTGCTACCAGCAGAGAGTCGGCCGGACCACATGAGCAGTTCTTC.

This clonotype showed up many times. V gene TRBV5-1 combines with J gene TRBJ2-3; D ambiguous. The germline V gene encodes CDR1 SGHRS and CDR2 YFSETQ. The CDR3 has 13 residues. Trimming shortened V by 1 base and J by 6 bases, and 9 bases separated the two germline ends. The CDR3 sequence: CASSLLPVDTQYF. CDR3 nucleotides: TGCGCCAGCAGCTTGTTGCCGGTTGATACGCAGTATTTT.

This rearrangement joins TRBV12-3 or TRBV12-4 to TRBJ1-3; 7 nucleotides agree with TRBD1. J lost 0 bases, V lost 10 bases, and 12 bases had no gene match. This CDR3 has 16 residues. CDR3 residues: CANNPRQGSSGNTIYF. The CDR3 DNA reads as TGTGCCAACAACCCCCGACAGGGATCCTCTGGAAACACCATATATTTT.

With regard to this clonotype: A much larger clone lies one base from this, so it may be a read error. No conserved phenylalanine or tryptophan ends this CDR3, so it is likely a read error. This sequence joins TRBV18 and TRBJ2-3, with 10 nucleotides matching TRBD2. CDR1 KGHSH and CDR2 LQKENI come from the germline V gene. This CDR3 has 16 amino acids. The ends lost 0 bases at V and 2 bases at J; junction bases unmatched: 2. The CDR3: CASSPPGLAYTDTQYV. CDR3 in DNA: TGTGCCAGCTCACCACCGGGACTAGCGTACACAGATACGCAGTATGTT.

The CDR3 sequence: CASRRGETQYF. The DNA of the CDR3 is TGCGCCAGCCGCCGGGGCGAGACCCAGTACTTC. The chain uses TRBV5-1 and TRBJ2-5, with D perhaps being TRBD1 or TRBD2 (5 bases each). V dropped 7 bases and J dropped 5 bases, with 9 bases sitting between them. CDR1 and CDR2 from the germline V gene are SGHRS and YFSETQ. The CDR3 sequence is 11 residues long.

This clonotype occurred many times. The chain carries TRBV30 and TRBJ2-2; D is uncertain. V shed 5 bases and J shed 2 bases, with 6 bases lying between them. This CDR3 is 12 amino acids long. From germline, CDR1 is GTSNPN and CDR2 SVGIG (reference sequence). CDR3 protein: CAWQYNTGELFF. CDR3 nucleotide sequence: TGTGCCTGGCAATATAACACCGGGGAGCTGTTTTTT.